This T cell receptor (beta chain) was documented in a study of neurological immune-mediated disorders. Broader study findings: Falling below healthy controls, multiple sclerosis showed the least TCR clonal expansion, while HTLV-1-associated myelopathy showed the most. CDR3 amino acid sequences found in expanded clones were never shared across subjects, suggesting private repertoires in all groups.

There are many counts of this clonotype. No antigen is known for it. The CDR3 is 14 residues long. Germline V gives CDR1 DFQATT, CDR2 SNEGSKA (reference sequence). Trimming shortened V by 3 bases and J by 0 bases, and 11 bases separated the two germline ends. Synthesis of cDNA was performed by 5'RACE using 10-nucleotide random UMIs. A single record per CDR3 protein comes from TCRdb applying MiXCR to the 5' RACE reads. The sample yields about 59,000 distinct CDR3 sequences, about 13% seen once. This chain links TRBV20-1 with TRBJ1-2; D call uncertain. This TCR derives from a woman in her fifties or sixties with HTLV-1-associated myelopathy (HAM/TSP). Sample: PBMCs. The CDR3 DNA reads TGCAGTGCTAGCTCGGGAATGTCTAACTATGGCTACACCTTC. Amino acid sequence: CSASSGMSNYGYTF.